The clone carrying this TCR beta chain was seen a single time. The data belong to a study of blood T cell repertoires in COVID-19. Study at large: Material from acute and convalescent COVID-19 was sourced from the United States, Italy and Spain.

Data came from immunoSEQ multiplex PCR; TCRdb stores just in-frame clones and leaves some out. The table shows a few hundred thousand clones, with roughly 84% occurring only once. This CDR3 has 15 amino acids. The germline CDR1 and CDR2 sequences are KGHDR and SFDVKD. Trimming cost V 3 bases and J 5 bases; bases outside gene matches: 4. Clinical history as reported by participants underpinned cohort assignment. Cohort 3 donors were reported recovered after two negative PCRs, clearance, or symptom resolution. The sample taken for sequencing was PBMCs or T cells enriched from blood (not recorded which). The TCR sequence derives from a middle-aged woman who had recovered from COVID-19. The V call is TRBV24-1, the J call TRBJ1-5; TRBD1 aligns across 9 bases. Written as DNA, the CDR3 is TGTGCCACCAGTGATAGGGGGACAGGGTATCAGCCCCAGCATTTT. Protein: CATSDRGTGYQPQHF.